Sequencing of this T cell receptor (beta chain) was carried out in a study of blood T cells in healthy people across ages. Study observations and caveats: More naive CD4+ cells and higher diversity were found in long-lived than in aged donors.

Primed by a sample-barcoded 5' primer and a J-beta primer mix, a second PCR proceeded for about 6 to 12 cycles. TCRdb used MiXCR to reprocess the 5' RACE reads, holding one entry per CDR3 protein. Of about 730,000 distinct CDR3 sequences in the sample, around 46% were seen once. About this clonotype itself: Its antigen is undetermined.

Germline V gives CDR1 DFQATT, CDR2 SNEGSKA (reference sequence). This CDR3 region has 14 residues. Losses at the gene ends were 5 bases for V and 5 bases for J; bases not matched to a gene: 8. The source material was blood. This chain uses TRBV20-1 with TRBJ2-1; 8 bases fit TRBD1. The sequence came from a woman in her sixties in good health. The CDR3 is CSARTGGWNNEQFF. The CDR3, as DNA: TGCAGTGCTCGTACAGGGGGTTGGAACAATGAGCAGTTCTTC.